Following are 3 T cell receptor beta chains from one sample sequenced in a study of cytomegalovirus exposure and HLA in healthy donors. The PCR made use of 60 Vbeta and 13 Jbeta primers. TCRdb keeps only in-frame clones here, not all; method: immunoSEQ multiplex PCR. The repertoire includes 180,000 or so clones, over 70% of them detected once, and around 3.1% sits in the top ten. Sequencing was performed on PBMCs. The receptors originated from a female donor in good health and CMV-seronegative.

V gene TRBV25-1 combines with J gene TRBJ2-7; 11 bases map to TRBD1. Trimming cost V 0 bases and J 3 bases; bases outside gene matches: 7. This CDR3 contains 17 residues. The germline V gene has CDR1 MGHDK and CDR2 SYGVNS. The CDR3 sequence is CASSEYWGQGVNYEQYF. The CDR3 nucleotides read TGTGCCAGCAGTGAATATTGGGGACAGGGGGTGAACTACGAGCAGTACTTC.

The CDR3 spells CALLGDRANYGYTF. CDR3 nucleotide sequence: TGTGCCCTGCTGGGGGACAGAGCTAACTATGGCTACACCTTC. This chain connects TRBV6-1 to TRBJ1-2; 7 bases agree with TRBD1. V was clipped by 11 bases and J by 0 bases; unmatched bases: 9. CDR1 MNHNS and CDR2 SASEGT come from the germline V gene. The CDR3 contains 14 residues.

The chain has TRBV10-1 and TRBJ2-7, with D maybe TRBD2 (5 bases). Per germline, CDR1 WNHNN and CDR2 SYGVQD (reference sequence). The CDR3 loop spans 13 amino acids. Deletions cut 4 bases from V and 4 bases from J, with 11 bases between. In nucleotides, the CDR3 is TGCGCCAGCAGTGGGGCTAGCAGGTACGAGCAGTACTTC. This codes for CASSGASRYEQYF.